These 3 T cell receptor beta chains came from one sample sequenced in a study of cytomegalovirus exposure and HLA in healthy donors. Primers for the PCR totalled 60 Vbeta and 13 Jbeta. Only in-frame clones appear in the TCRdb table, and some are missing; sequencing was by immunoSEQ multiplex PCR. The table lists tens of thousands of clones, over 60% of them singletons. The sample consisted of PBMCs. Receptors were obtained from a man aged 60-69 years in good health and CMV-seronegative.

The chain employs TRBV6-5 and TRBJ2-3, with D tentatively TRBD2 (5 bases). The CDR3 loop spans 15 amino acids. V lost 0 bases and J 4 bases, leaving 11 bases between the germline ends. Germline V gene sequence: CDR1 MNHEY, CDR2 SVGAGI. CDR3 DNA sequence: TGTGCCAGCAGTTACTCCTACGGGATCCCAGATACGCAGTATTTT. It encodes CASSYSYGIPDTQYF.

DNA of the CDR3: TGTGCCAGCAGCGCGTCCGGGAGCTCCTACAATGAGCAGTTCTTC. Its protein is CASSASGSSYNEQFF. The chain has TRBV9 and TRBJ2-1; tentative D call: TRBD2 (6 bases). Trimming cost V 3 bases and J 0 bases, with 10 bases left between them. Per the germline V gene, CDR1 is SGDLS and CDR2 is YYNGEE. The CDR3 consists of 15 residues.

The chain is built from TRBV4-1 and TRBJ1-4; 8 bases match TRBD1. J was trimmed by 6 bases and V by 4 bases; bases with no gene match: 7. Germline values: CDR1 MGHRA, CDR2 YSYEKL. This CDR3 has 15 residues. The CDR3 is CASSPWTGSDEKLFF. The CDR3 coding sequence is TGCGCCAGCAGCCCCTGGACAGGGTCAGATGAAAAACTGTTTTTT.